A selection of T cell receptor beta chains follows, all from one sample in a study of shared clonotypes between healthy human individuals. Clones were read by immunoSEQ multiplex PCR, and TCRdb kept only the in-frame ones, dropping some. The sample holds about 980,000 clones, approximately 76% seen once. The sequencing sample was made of memory CD4+ T cells sorted from blood. These receptors were obtained from a man younger than 35 in good health. Each CDR3 is given with its conserved first and last residue. A D gene is named only where the DNA matches it firmly. Only some rows state a clone size, as once, few, many or a class for expanded clones.

j_call d_call clone_size v_call cdr3_nt cdr3_aa
TRBJ2-3 TRBD2 - TRBV9 TGTGCCAGCAGCGTAGTAGCGGGAGGCACAGATACGCAGTATTTT CASSVVAGGTDTQYF
TRBJ1-1 - - TRBV7-9 TGTGCCAGCAGCTTAGATTTAGGGTCCCACACTGAAGCTTTCTTT CASSLDLGSHTEAFF
TRBJ2-6 - - TRBV30 TGTGCCTGGGCTTCTGGGGCCAACGTCCTGACTTTC CAWASGANVLTF
TRBJ2-1 TRBD1 - TRBV11-3 TGTGCCAGCAGTCGGACAGGGCGCCGGGGGAATGAGCAGTTCTTC CASSRTGRRGNEQFF
TRBJ1-5 TRBD1 - TRBV28 TGTGCCAGCAAAACCAGGGGGACTCAGCCCCAGCATTTT CASKTRGTQPQHF
TRBJ1-2 - - TRBV30 TGTGCCTGGAGTGTACGAGGAACAGGGAACTATGGCTACACCTTC CAWSVRGTGNYGYTF
TRBJ2-2 - - TRBV5-1 TGCGCCAGCAGCTCCGGGTCAACTGGGGCCGGGGAGCTGTTTTTT CASSSGSTGAGELFF
TRBJ2-7 - - TRBV9 TGTGCCAGCAGCGTAGGTCCAGGCGAGGCCTACGAGCAGTACTTC CASSVGPGEAYEQYF
TRBJ2-7 - - TRBV29-1 TGCAGCGCCCGGGACGGATGGGTGGAGCAGTACTTC CSARDGWVEQYF
TRBJ2-1 TRBD2 few TRBV5-4 TGTGCCAGCAGCCCGCGGGAGGGAGCGGGAAATGAGCAGTTCTTC CASSPREGAGNEQFF
TRBJ2-7 TRBD1 few TRBV6-1 TGTGCCAGCAGTGGGTACAGGGGTCTAGTGTCACGTTGGGAGCAGTACTTC CASSGYRGLVSRWEQYF
TRBJ1-4 TRBD1 - TRBV27 TGTGCCAGCAGCCAGACAGGGAACGAAAAACTGTTTTTT CASSQTGNEKLFF
TRBJ1-6 - - TRBV6-1 TGTGCCAGCAGCCCGCAACGGGGGAATAATTCACCCCTCCACTTT CASSPQRGNNSPLHF
TRBJ2-7 TRBD1 - TRBV28 TGTGCCAGCGGTGGGGGACAGGGCCTTTCCTACGAGCAGTACTTC CASGGGQGLSYEQYF
TRBJ1-4 TRBD1 - TRBV7-9 TGTGCCAGCATCCCCACTGGGACAGGGAATTTAACTAATGAAAAACTGTTTTTT CASIPTGTGNLTNEKLFF
TRBJ2-7 TRBD2 - TRBV7-9 TGTGCCAGCAGCAAGACGACTAGCGGGAGAACTATCGAGCAGTACTTC CASSKTTSGRTIEQYF
TRBJ1-4 - - TRBV7-9 TGTGCCAGCAGCCAGGGACCCACTAATGAAAAACTGTTTTTT CASSQGPTNEKLFF
TRBJ1-2 - - TRBV6-1 TGTGCCAGCAATGCGTTGGTTTATGGCTACACCTTC CASNALVYGYTF
TRBJ1-2 - - TRBV5-4 TGTGCCAGCAGCTTGGACAGTGCTAACTATGGCTACACCTTC CASSLDSANYGYTF
TRBJ2-6 - - TRBV6-5 TGTGCCAGCAGACTCACAGGAACTGGGGCCAACGTCCTGACTTTC CASRLTGTGANVLTF
TRBJ2-7 - - TRBV10-3 TGTGCCATCAGGGACAGTGTTGCTTCCTACGAGCAGTACTTC CAIRDSVASYEQYF
TRBJ1-2 TRBD1 - TRBV6-1 TGTGCCAGCAGTGGGAGAGATGGACAGGGGACTTATGGCTACACCTTC CASSGRDGQGTYGYTF
TRBJ2-7 TRBD1 - TRBV7-9 TGTGCCAGCAGCTTAGAGGGACAGGGCGACGAGCAGTACTTC CASSLEGQGDEQYF